This T cell receptor beta chain was sequenced for a study of Ad26.COV2.S vaccination and SARS-CoV-2 variants (dated by TCRdb to the early 2020s). Some background on the complete study: Vaccine-arm donors were drawn from COV1001, a multicentre, randomized, double-blind, placebo-controlled phase I-IIa trial of Ad26.COV2.S in healthy adults. Participants in the trial were split at random into five groups of five each, receiving low-dose or high-dose Ad26.COV2.S once or twice, or else placebo on both occasions. Dosing of Ad26.COV2.S was intramuscular, at either 5x10^10 or 1x10^11 viral particles, delivered as one shot or as two shots spaced 56 days apart. Investigators remained blinded to trial group allocation during experiments and outcome assessment. The TCR-sequenced set comprised around 30 samples: some 20 Ad26.COV2.S vaccine recipients, 5 placebo recipients and 8 SARS-CoV-2 convalescent individuals. The specificity and breadth of SARS-CoV-2-reactive T cell receptors after Ad26.COV2.S vaccination were assessed by TCRbeta repertoire sequencing.

Measured from the cysteine to the phenylalanine, the CDR3 is 17 residues long. Only the CDR3 portion is preserved as DNA: 51 bases, with reading frame beginning at the first base. CDR1 and CDR2 are read off the germline V gene as LGHNA and YSLEER. Trimming removed 0 bases from V and 0 bases from J; the gene matches leave 5 bases unexplained. As concerns this clone: The antigen this receptor binds is unknown. Base qualities are not recorded, but no much larger clone differs from it by a single base.

General conclusions and limits of the study: Vaccine and placebo recipients had similar non-spike TCR breadth, a finding consistent with the vaccine containing only spike. The authors noted that total T cell responses may have been underestimated by the TCR breadth and depth analyses. Compared with placebo recipients, Ad26.COV2.S recipients showed higher spike-specific TCR breadth (P = 0.0014). The study was not powered for comparison of responses between vaccine doses or regimens. After vaccination, substantial breadth of spike-specific CD8+ and CD4+ T cell responses was reported.

What this sample's treatment or condition label stands for: 19 received Ad26.COV2.S at low or high dose, single or two shots; about 5 received placebo; per-sample allocation not given. For vaccine and placebo recipients, repertoires were sequenced using samples collected on day 63 after the first injection. In Cohort 1b, 25 to 30 adults aged 18-55 years were enrolled at a single site in Boston, USA, between 29 July and 7 August 2020. As a vaccine, Ad26.COV2.S was a replication-incompetent adenovirus type 26 vector that expressed a prefusion-stabilized SARS-CoV-2 spike protein derived from the original Wuhan strain. TCRbeta CDR3 regions were sequenced with the immunoSEQ Assay. After extraction, genomic DNA underwent amplification by bias-controlled multiplex PCR, followed by high-throughput sequencing. The published analysis was carried out like this. To quantify the absolute abundance of every unique TCRbeta CDR3 region, sequences were collapsed and filtered. T cell fraction was estimated by normalizing TCRbeta template counts to usable DNA, with usable DNA measured through amplification of reference genes found in all nucleated cells. Repertoire TCRs were annotated as SARS-CoV-2-specific when V gene, CDR3 amino acid sequence and J gene were exactly matched to a known reactive TCR set. The reference SARS-CoV-2 TCR set came from MIRA and was filtered for enrichment in COVID-19-positive ImmuneCODE repertoires, removing public or cross-reactive TCRs. Based on the MIRA antigens, annotated TCRs were further analysed at the level of specific ORF or position within ORF. Depth was the summed frequency of annotated unique rearrangements, while breadth was defined as annotated unique rearrangements over total unique productive rearrangements. Two-sided Wilcoxon rank-sum tests were used to compare TCR breadth between groups. TCRdb carries this immuneACCESS record with in-frame sequences only. Its versions omit some clonotypes, under half of them owing to an unresolved V gene in the studies checked, with the rest unexplained. The V and J calls and clone size are taken from that table; D and trimming were inferred from the DNA. The sample contains around 340,000 clones, 65% to 90% of them found a single time. About 10% of the sample rests with the top ten.

Material: peripheral blood, obtained in a trial of Ad26.COV2.S vaccine versus placebo. The chain is encoded by TRBV4-3 joined to TRBJ1-1; TRBD1 matches 9 bases in the middle. This sequence originates from a person between 18 and 60 years old who received the Ad26.COV2.S COVID-19 vaccine or a placebo. The DNA reads TGCGCCAGCAGCCAAGAAACAGGGGGCAAATTGAACACTGAAGCTTTCTTT. The encoded protein is CASSQETGGKLNTEAFF.